The clone carrying this T cell receptor beta chain has a handful of counts. Antigen unknown. Each CDR3 protein is one row after TCRdb ran MiXCR on the 5' RACE reads. The sample has about 270,000 distinct CDR3 sequences; approximately 15% are singletons. The sample originates from a study of T-cell memory formation after mild COVID-19. The wider study: Largely donor-specific sequence clusters came from a couple of donors. Study outcomes and limitations: Researchers found some responding clones in pre-infection memory, a sign that cross-reactive memory joined. Second-wave clones reaching peak frequency on day 37 lacked confirmed SARS-CoV-2 specificity.

CDR3 length: 14 amino acids. Per germline, CDR1 SEHNR and CDR2 FQNEAQ (reference sequence). The germline V and J ends were trimmed by 4 bases and 7 bases, with 13 bases remaining between them. This receptor was identified in a man aged 18 to 29 who had mild COVID-19 (a few samples of this study predate the infection). Cell type and time point are not known. Sequenced material: PBMCs or a T cell subset sorted from them (not recorded which). The chain has TRBV7-9 and TRBJ1-4; D perhaps matches TRBD1 (5 bases). CDR3 residues: CASSYGAGGEKLFF. The CDR3, as DNA: TGTGCCAGCAGCTACGGGGCCGGGGGTGAAAAACTGTTTTTT.